The clone carrying this T cell receptor (beta chain) was counted a few times. Its antigen is unknown. The data derive from a study of spatial heterogeneity in lung cancer. The wider study: The study observed each unique TCR and UMI combination more than ten times on average in raw reads. Broader study findings: Expanded tumor TCRs that were ubiquitous appeared in blood more at resection than follow-up.

Per the germline V gene, CDR1 is LGHDT and CDR2 is YNNKEL (reference sequence). V gave up 0 bases and J gave up 6 bases; unmatched junction bases: 5. The CDR3 extends over 15 amino acids. TCRdb independently ran MiXCR on the 5' RACE reads; one entry per CDR3 protein. Of tens of thousands of distinct CDR3 sequences detected, about 12% appear once; the ten largest clones hold roughly 41%. The time point is: sample taken at primary tumor resection. Patients with untreated early-stage non-small cell lung cancer, numbering roughly 69, were the donors. Frozen PBMC, nontumor lung or tumor provided whole RNA, which was sequenced unsorted.

The source is a male donor with early-stage non-small cell lung cancer. This chain connects TRBV3-1 to TRBJ2-7, with TRBD2 identical over 10 bases. The sequenced sample was PBMCs, obtained at surgery. The CDR3: CASSQEPSGGAEQYF. The CDR3 DNA reads as TGTGCCAGCAGCCAAGAGCCCAGCGGGGGGGCCGAGCAGTACTTC.